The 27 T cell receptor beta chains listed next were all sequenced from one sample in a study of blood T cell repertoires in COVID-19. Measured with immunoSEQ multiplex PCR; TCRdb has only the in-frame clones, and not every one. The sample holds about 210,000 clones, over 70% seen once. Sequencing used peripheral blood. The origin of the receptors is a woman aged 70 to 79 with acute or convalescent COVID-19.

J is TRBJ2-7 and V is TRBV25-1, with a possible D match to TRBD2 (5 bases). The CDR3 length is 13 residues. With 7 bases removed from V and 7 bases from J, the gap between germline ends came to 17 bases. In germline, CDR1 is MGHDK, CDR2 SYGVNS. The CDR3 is CASTQSFRGEQYF. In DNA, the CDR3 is TGTGCCAGCACCCAATCGTTCCGGGGTGAGCAGTACTTC.

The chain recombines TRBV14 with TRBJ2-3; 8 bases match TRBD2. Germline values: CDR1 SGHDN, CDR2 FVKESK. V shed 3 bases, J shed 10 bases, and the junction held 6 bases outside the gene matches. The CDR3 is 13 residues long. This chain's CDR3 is CASSHGGALSQYF. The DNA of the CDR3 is TGTGCCAGCAGCCACGGGGGGGCCCTCTCGCAGTATTTT.

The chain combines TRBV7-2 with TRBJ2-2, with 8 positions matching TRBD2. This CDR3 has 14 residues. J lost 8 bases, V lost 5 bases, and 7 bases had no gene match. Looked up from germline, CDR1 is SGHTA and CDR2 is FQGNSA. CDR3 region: CASSPSGFSGELFF. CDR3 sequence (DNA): TGTGCCAGCAGCCCTAGCGGGTTTTCGGGGGAGCTGTTTTTT.

CDR3 bases: TGTGCCACCAGAGCGGGGGGGCAGACCGGGGAGCTGTTTTTT. This sequence encodes CATRAGGQTGELFF. The rearrangement joins TRBV24-1 to TRBJ2-2, with TRBD2 matching over 10 bases. V was pared by 7 bases and J by 5 bases, with 3 bases of the junction left unmatched. The V gene's germline CDR1 is KGHDR and CDR2 SFDVKD. The CDR3 extends over 14 amino acids.

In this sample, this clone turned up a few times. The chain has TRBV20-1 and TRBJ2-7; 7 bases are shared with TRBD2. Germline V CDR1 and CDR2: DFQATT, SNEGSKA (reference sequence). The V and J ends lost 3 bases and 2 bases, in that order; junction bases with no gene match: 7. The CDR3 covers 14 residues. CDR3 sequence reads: CSASTLAVTYEQYF. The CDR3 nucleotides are TGCAGTGCTAGTACCCTAGCGGTCACCTACGAGCAGTACTTC.

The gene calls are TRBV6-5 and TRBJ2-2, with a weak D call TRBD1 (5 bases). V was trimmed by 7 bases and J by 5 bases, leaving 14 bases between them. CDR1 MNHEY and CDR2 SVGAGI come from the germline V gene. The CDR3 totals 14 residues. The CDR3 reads CASMGPKGTGELFF. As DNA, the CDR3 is TGTGCCAGCATGGGGCCCAAGGGAACCGGGGAGCTGTTTTTT.

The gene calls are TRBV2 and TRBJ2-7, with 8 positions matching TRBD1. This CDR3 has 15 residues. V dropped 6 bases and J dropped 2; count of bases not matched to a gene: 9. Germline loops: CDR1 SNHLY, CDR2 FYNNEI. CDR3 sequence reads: CASRENPGQAYEQYF. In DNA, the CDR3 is TGTGCCAGCAGGGAAAATCCGGGACAGGCCTACGAGCAGTACTTC.

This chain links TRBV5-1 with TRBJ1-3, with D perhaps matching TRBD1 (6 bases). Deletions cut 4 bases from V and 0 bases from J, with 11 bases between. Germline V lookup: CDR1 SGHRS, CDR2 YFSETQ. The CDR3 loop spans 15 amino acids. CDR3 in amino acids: CASSPGQISGNTIYF. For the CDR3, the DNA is TGCGCCAGCAGCCCAGGACAGATCTCTGGAAACACCATATATTTT.

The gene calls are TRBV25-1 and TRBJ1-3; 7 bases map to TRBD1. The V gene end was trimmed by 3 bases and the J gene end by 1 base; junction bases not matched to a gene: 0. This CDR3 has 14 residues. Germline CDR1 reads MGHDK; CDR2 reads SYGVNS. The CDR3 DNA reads TGTGCCAGCAGTGAGACAGGGTCTGGAAACACCATATATTTT. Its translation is CASSETGSGNTIYF.

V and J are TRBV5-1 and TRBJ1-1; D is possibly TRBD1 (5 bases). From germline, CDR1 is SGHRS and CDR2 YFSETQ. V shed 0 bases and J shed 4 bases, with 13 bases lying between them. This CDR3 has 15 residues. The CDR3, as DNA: TGCGCCAGCAGCTTGGGTCAGGGTGTTGCCACTGAAGCTTTCTTT. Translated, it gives CASSLGQGVATEAFF. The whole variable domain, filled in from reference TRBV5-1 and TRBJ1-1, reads KAGVTQTPRYLIKTRGQQVTLSCSPISGHRSVSWYQQTPGQGLQFLFEYFSETQRNKGNFPGRFSGRQFSNSRSEMNVSTLELGDSALYLCASSLGQGVATEAFFGQGTRLTVV.

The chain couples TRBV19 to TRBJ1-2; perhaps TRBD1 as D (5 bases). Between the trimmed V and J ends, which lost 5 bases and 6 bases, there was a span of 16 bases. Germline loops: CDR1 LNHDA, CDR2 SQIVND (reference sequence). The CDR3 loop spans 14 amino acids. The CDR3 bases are TGTGCCAGTAGTGGAGGGACTCGACTCGATGGCTACACCTTC. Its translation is CASSGGTRLDGYTF.

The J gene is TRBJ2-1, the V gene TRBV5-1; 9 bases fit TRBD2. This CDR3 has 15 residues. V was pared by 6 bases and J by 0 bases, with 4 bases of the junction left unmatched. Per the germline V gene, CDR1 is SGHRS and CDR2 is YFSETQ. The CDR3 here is CASTSGAASYNEQFF. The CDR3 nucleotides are TGCGCCAGCACTAGCGGGGCCGCCTCCTACAATGAGCAGTTCTTC.

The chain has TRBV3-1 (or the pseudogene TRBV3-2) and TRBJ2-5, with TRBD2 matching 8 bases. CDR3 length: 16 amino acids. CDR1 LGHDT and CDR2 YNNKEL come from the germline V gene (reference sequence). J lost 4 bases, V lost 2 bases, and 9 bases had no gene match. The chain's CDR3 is CASSQILGGVGETQYF. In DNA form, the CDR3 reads TGTGCCAGCAGCCAAATTCTCGGGGGGGTTGGAGAGACCCAGTACTTC.

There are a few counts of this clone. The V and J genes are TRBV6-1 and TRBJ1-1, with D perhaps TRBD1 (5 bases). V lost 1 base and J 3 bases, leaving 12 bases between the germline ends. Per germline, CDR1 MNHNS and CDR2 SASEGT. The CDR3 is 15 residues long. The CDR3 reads CASSEVAGRHTEAFF. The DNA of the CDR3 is TGTGCCAGCAGTGAAGTGGCAGGGCGACACACTGAAGCTTTCTTT.

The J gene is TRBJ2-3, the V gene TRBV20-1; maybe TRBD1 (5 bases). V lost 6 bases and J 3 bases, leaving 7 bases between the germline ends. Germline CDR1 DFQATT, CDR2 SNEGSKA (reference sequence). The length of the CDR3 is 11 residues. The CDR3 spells CSAQGTDTQYF. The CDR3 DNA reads TGCAGTGCGCAGGGAACAGATACGCAGTATTTT.

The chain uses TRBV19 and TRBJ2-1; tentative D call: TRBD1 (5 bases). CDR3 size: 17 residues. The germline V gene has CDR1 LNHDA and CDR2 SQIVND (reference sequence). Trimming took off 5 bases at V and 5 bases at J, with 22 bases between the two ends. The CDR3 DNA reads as TGTGCCAGTAGTCCCCGGGTCAGGGCCCTAACCCACAATGAGCAGTTCTTC. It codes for CASSPRVRALTHNEQFF.

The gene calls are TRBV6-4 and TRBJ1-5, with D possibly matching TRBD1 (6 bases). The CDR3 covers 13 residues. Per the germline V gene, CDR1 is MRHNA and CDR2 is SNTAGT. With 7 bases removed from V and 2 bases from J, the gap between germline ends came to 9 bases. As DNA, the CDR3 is TGTGCCAGCACGGACAGCCGCAATCAGCCCCAGCATTTT. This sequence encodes CASTDSRNQPQHF.

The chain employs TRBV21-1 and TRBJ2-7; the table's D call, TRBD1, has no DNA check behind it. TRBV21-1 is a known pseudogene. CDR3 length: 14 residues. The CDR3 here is CASSKSGTPYEQYF. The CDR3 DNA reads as TGTGCCAGCAGCAAATCAGGTACGCCCTACGAGCAGTACTTC.

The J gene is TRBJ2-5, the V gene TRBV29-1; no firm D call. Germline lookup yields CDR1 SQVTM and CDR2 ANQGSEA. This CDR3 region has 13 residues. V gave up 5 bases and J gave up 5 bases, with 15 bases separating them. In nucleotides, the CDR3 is TGCAGCGTTAAGAAGACTCGATTGGAGACCCAGTACTTC. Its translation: CSVKKTRLETQYF.

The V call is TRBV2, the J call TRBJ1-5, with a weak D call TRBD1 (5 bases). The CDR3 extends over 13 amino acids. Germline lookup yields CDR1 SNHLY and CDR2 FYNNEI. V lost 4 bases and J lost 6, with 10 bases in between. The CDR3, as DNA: TGTGCCAGCAGTGGCCCGGGGGGTCAGCCCCAGCATTTT. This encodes CASSGPGGQPQHF.

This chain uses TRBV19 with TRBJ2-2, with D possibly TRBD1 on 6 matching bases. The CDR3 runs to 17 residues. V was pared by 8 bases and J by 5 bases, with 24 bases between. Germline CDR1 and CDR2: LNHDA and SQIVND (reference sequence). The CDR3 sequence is CASWGLAGFRRTGELFF. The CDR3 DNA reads TGTGCCAGTTGGGGGCTCGCGGGTTTTCGACGGACCGGGGAGCTGTTTTTT.

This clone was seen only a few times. The CDR3 DNA follows: TGTGCCAGCAGCGTAACAGCGGGGGGGAACACCGGGGAGCTGTTTTTT. It is translated as CASSVTAGGNTGELFF. The chain has TRBV9 and TRBJ2-2; 9 nucleotides agree with TRBD2. With 1 base clipped from V and 1 base from J, the junction kept 2 bases outside the gene matches. The CDR3 runs to 16 residues. Germline CDR1 and CDR2: SGDLS and YYNGEE.

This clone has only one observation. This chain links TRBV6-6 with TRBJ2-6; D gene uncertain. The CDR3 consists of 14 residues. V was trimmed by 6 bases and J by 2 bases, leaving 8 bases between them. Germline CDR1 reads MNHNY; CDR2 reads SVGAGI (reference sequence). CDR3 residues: CASSPNTGANVLTF. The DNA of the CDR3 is TGTGCCAGCAGCCCCAACACTGGGGCCAACGTCCTGACTTTC.

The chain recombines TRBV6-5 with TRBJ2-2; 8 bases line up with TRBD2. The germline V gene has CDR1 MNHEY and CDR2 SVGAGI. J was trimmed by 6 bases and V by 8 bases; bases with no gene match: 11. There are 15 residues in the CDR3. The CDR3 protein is CASLSGGESAGELFF. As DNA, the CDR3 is TGTGCCAGCTTATCGGGGGGGGAATCGGCCGGGGAGCTGTTTTTT.

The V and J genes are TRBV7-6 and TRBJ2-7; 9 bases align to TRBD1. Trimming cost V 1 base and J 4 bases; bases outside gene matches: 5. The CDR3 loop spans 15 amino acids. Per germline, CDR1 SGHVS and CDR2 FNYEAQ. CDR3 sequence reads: CASSLEQGAGYEQYF. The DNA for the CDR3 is TGTGCCAGCAGCTTAGAACAGGGGGCCGGGTACGAGCAGTACTTC.

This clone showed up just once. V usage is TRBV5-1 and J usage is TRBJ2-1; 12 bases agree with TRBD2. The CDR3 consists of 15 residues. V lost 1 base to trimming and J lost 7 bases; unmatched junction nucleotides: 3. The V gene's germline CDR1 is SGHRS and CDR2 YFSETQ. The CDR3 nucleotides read TGCGCCAGCAGCTTGCTAGCGGGGGGGCAGAATGAGCAGTTCTTC. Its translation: CASSLLAGGQNEQFF.

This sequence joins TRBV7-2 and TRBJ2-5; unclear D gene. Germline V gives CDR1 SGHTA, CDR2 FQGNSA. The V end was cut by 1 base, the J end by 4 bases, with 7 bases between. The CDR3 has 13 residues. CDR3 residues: CASSLVVRETQYF. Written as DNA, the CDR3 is TGTGCCAGCAGCTTAGTAGTACGAGAGACCCAGTACTTC.